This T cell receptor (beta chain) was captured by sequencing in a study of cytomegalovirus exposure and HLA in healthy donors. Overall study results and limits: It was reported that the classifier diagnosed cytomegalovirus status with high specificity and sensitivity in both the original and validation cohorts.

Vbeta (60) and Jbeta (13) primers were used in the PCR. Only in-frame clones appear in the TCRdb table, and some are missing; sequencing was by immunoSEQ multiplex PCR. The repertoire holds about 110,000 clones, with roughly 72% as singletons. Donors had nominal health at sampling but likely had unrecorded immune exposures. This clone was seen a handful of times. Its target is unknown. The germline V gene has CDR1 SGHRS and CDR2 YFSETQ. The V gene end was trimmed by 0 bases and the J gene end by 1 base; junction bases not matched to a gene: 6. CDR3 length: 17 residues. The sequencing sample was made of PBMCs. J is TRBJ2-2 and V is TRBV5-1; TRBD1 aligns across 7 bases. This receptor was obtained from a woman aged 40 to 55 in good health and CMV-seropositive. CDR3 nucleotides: TGCGCCAGCAGCTTGGACCGAAGGGACAGGAACACCGGGGAGCTGTTTTTT. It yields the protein CASSLDRRDRNTGELFF.